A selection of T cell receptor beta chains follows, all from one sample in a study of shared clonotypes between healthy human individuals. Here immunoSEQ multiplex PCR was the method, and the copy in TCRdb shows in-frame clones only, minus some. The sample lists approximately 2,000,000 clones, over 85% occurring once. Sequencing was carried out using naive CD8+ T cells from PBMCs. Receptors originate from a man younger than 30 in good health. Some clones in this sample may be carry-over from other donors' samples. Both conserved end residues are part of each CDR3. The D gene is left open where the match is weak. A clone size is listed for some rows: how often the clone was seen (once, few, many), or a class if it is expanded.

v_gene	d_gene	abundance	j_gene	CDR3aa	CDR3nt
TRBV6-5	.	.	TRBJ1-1	CASSLDGLNTEAFF	TGTGCCAGCAGTTTGGACGGATTGAACACTGAAGCTTTCTTT
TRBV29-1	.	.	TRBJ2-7	CSVLRDGIYEQYF	TGCAGCGTTCTCCGGGACGGCATCTACGAGCAGTACTTC
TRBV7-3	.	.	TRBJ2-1	CASSESRSSYNEQFF	TGTGCCAGCAGTGAATCCCGCTCCTCCTACAATGAGCAGTTCTTC
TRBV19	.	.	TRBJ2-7	CASSISGNYEQYF	TGTGCCAGTAGTATATCTGGGAACTACGAGCAGTACTTC
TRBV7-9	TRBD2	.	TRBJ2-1	CASRPRLAGDRWNEQFF	TGTGCCAGCAGGCCTAGACTAGCGGGAGATCGGTGGAATGAGCAGTTCTTC
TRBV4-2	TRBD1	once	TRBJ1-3	CASSLRQGARDTIYF	TGTGCCAGCAGCCTCAGACAGGGGGCCCGGGACACCATATATTTT
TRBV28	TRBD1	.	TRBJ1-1	CASSAGTELNTEAFF	TGTGCCAGCAGTGCCGGGACAGAGCTGAACACTGAAGCTTTCTTT
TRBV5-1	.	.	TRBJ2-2	CASGTGIQGRWNTGELFF	TGCGCCAGCGGCACCGGAATACAGGGACGGTGGAACACCGGGGAGCTGTTTTTT
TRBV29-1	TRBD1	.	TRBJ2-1	CSARGRQGSLAYNEQFF	TGCAGCGCCCGAGGGCGACAGGGGAGTTTGGCCTACAATGAGCAGTTCTTC
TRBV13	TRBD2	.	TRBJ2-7	CASSPAGSGGNYEQYF	TGTGCCAGCAGCCCCGCCGGAAGCGGGGGAAACTACGAGCAGTACTTC
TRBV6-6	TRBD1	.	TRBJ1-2	CASSYSPGGYYGYTF	TGTGCCAGCAGTTACTCGCCAGGGGGCTACTATGGCTACACCTTC
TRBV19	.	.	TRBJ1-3	CASSIWEKASGNTIYF	TGTGCCAGTAGTATTTGGGAGAAGGCCTCTGGAAACACCATATATTTT
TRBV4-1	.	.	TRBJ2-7	CASSPLRGPGAYEQYF	TGCGCCAGCAGCCCACTTCGGGGTCCCGGGGCCTACGAGCAGTACTTC
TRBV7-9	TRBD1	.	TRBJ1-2	CASSPLTGEVGYTF	TGTGCCAGCAGCCCCCTGACAGGGGAAGTTGGCTACACCTTC
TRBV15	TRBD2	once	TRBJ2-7	CATSYERENLYEQYF	TGTGCCACCAGCTATGAGCGGGAGAACTTATACGAGCAGTACTTC
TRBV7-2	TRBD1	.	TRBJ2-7	CASATYRGHEQYF	TGTGCCAGCGCGACTTACAGGGGACACGAGCAGTACTTC
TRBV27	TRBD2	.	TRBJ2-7	CASRGTGTSGRYEQYF	TGTGCCAGCAGGGGCACCGGGACTAGCGGCCGATACGAGCAGTACTTC
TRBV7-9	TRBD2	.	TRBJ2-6	CASSSLAGAIWSGANVLTF	TGTGCCAGCAGCAGTCTAGCGGGAGCAATTTGGTCTGGGGCCAACGTCCTGACTTTC
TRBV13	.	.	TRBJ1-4	CASSLEPNEKLFF	TGTGCCAGCAGCTTAGAGCCAAATGAAAAACTGTTTTTT
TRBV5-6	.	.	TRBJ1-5	CASSFFNQPQHF	TGTGCCAGCAGCTTTTTCAATCAGCCCCAGCATTTT
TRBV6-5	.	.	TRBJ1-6	CASSYSIGTGSPLHF	TGTGCCAGCAGTTACTCGATAGGGACGGGGTCACCCCTCCACTTT
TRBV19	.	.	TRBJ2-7	CASSMGVGSSYEQYF	TGTGCCAGTAGTATGGGGGTAGGTAGCTCCTACGAGCAGTACTTC
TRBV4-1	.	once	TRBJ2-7	CASSLRVVAYEQYF	TGCGCCAGCAGCCTACGTGTTGTGGCCTACGAGCAGTACTTC